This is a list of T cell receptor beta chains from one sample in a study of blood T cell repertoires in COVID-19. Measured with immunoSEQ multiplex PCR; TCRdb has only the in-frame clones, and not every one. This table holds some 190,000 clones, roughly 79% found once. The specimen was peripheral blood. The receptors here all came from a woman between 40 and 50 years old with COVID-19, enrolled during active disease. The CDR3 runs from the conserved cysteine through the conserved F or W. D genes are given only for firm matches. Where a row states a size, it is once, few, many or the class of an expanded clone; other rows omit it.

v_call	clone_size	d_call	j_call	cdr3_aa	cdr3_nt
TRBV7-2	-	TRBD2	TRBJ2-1	CASSVSLGAGGVNEQFF	TGTGCCAGCAGCGTCTCGTTAGGCGCGGGGGGGGTCAATGAGCAGTTCTTC
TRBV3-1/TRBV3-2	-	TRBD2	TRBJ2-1	CASSRVIIAGEWDNEQFF	TGTGCCAGCAGCCGAGTAATTATAGCGGGAGAGTGGGACAATGAGCAGTTCTTC
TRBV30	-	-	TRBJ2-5	CAWKWRAETQYF	TGTGCCTGGAAGTGGAGGGCAGAGACCCAGTACTTC
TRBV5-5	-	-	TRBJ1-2	CASSFEWPRGGYTF	TGTGCCAGCAGCTTCGAATGGCCACGGGGTGGCTACACCTTC
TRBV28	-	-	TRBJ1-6	CASRGGATGNSPLHF	TGTGCCAGCAGAGGGGGGGCGACGGGCAATTCACCCCTCCACTTT
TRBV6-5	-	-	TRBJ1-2	CASRGGVHGYTF	TGTGCCAGCAGAGGCGGGGTCCATGGCTACACCTTC
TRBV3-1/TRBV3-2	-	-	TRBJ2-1	CASSQGTGRQFF	TGTGCCAGCAGCCAAGGTACCGGGAGGCAGTTCTTC
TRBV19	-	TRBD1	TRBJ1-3	CASSTDRDPSGNTIYF	TGTGCCAGTAGTACGGACAGGGATCCCTCTGGAAACACCATATATTTT
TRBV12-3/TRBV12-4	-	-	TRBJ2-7	CASSADNYEQYF	TGTGCCAGCAGTGCAGACAACTACGAGCAGTACTTC
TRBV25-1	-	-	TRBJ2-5	CASSDITGYAETQYF	TGTGCCAGCAGTGATATAACAGGGTACGCAGAGACCCAGTACTTC
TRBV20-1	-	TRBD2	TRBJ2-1	CSASLRGVAGGYNEQFF	TGCAGTGCTAGTTTGCGTGGGGTAGCGGGGGGCTACAATGAGCAGTTCTTC
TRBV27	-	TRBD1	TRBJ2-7	CASSLAAGGIYEQYF	TGTGCCAGCAGTTTGGCGGCAGGGGGCATCTACGAGCAGTACTTC
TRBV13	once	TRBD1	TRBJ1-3	CASSPGTVSGNTIYF	TGTGCCAGCAGCCCAGGGACAGTCTCTGGAAACACCATATATTTT
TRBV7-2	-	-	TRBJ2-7	CASSLVGFRLHEQYF	TGTGCCAGCAGCTTAGTTGGGTTCAGGCTTCACGAGCAGTACTTC
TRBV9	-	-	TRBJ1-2	CASSVGTGPLIYGYTF	TGTGCCAGCAGCGTAGGAACAGGACCCCTCATATATGGCTACACCTTC
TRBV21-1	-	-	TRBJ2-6	CASSKLGDGANVLTF	TGTGCCAGCAGCAAATTAGGGGATGGGGCCAACGTCCTGACTTTC
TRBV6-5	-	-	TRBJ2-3	CASSYSKDTLLDTQYF	TGTGCCAGCAGTTACTCGAAGGACACCCTGTTAGATACGCAGTATTTT
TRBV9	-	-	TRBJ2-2	CASSVTRGDLSTGELFF	TGTGCCAGCAGCGTAACCAGGGGGGACTTGTCCACCGGGGAGCTGTTTTTT
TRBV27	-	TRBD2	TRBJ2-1	CASRTLSGGLAGGRSSYNEQFF	TGTGCCAGCAGGACCTTAAGTGGGGGACTAGCGGGGGGACGGAGCTCCTACAATGAGCAGTTCTTC
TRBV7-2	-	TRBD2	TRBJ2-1	CASSWGLAGGRGEQFF	TGTGCCAGCAGTTGGGGCCTAGCGGGAGGTCGCGGTGAGCAGTTCTTC
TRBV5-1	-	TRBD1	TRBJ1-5	CASSLDGTGNQPQHF	TGCGCCAGCAGCTTGGATGGGACAGGCAATCAGCCCCAGCATTTT
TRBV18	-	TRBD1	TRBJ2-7	CASSRQSDRAEQYF	TGTGCCAGCTCGCGCCAATCGGACAGGGCCGAGCAGTACTTC
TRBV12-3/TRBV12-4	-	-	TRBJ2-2	CASSPEGAGELFF	TGTGCCAGCAGCCCGGAAGGGGCCGGGGAGCTGTTTTTT
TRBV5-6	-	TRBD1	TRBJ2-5	CASSRNRGETQYF	TGTGCCAGCAGTCGTAACAGGGGAGAGACCCAGTACTTC
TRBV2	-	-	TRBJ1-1	CASSGMGTEAFF	TGTGCCAGCAGCGGGATGGGCACTGAAGCTTTCTTT
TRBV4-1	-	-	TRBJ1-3	CASSQVYSGNTIYF	TGCGCCAGCAGCCAAGTTTACTCTGGAAACACCATATATTTT
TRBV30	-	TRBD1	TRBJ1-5	CAWSSIGQGNQPQHF	TGTGCCTGGAGTTCTATCGGACAGGGAAATCAGCCCCAGCATTTT
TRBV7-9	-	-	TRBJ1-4	CASSHERTWGKLFF	TGTGCCAGCAGCCATGAGCGGACCTGGGGAAAACTGTTTTTT
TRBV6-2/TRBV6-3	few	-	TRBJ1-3	CASSADRPTGNTIYF	TGTGCCAGCAGCGCAGACAGGCCAACTGGAAACACCATATATTTT
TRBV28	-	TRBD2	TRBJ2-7	CASSTPGGYYEQYF	TGTGCCAGCAGTACCCCGGGGGGGTACTACGAGCAGTACTTC
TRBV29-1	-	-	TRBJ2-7	CSVEGGLSYEQYF	TGCAGCGTTGAAGGAGGGCTGTCCTACGAGCAGTACTTC
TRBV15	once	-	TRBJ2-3	CATSRGVSTDTQYF	TGTGCCACCAGCAGAGGAGTTAGCACAGATACGCAGTATTTT
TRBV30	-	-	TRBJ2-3	CAWSRGTSTDTQYF	TGTGCCTGGAGTAGGGGGACAAGCACAGATACGCAGTATTTT
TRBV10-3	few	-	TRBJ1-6	CAISESNTGNSPLHF	TGTGCCATCAGTGAGTCAAACACGGGGAATTCACCCCTCCACTTT
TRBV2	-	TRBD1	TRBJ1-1	CASSQTGGTEAFF	TGTGCCAGCAGCCAAACAGGGGGGACTGAAGCTTTCTTT
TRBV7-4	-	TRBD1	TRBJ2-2	CASSLVGQGILHIGELFF	TGTGCCAGCAGCTTAGTAGGACAGGGGATACTCCACATCGGGGAGCTGTTTTTT
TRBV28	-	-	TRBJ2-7	CASSIRGIFDEQYF	TGTGCCAGCAGCATCAGGGGTATTTTTGACGAGCAGTACTTC
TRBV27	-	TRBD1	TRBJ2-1	CASTSGGSYNEQFF	TGTGCCAGCACCTCAGGGGGCTCCTACAATGAGCAGTTCTTC
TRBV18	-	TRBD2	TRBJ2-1	CASSPHSGGDNEQFF	TGTGCCAGCTCACCTCACTCCGGGGGGGACAATGAGCAGTTCTTC
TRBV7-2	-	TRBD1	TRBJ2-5	CASSLDRGREETQYF	TGTGCCAGCAGCTTGGACAGGGGGCGCGAAGAGACCCAGTACTTC
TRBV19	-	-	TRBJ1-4	CASKPPGDGVLFF	TGTGCCAGTAAGCCCCCGGGGGATGGGGTTCTGTTTTTT
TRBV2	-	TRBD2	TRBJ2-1	CASSEWRASGVTQFF	TGTGCCAGCAGTGAATGGAGAGCTAGCGGGGTGACCCAGTTCTTC
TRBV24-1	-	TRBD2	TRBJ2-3	CATAPGGALDTQYF	TGTGCCACTGCCCCCGGGGGGGCTCTAGATACGCAGTATTTT
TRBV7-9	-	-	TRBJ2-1	CATQTSSYNEQFF	TGTGCCACCCAGACTAGCTCCTACAATGAGCAGTTCTTC
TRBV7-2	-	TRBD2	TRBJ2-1	CASRPPGLASYNEQFF	TGTGCCAGCAGACCCCCGGGACTAGCTTCCTACAATGAGCAGTTCTTC
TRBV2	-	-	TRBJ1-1	CASSVNTEAFF	TGTGCCAGCTCCGTGAACACTGAAGCTTTCTTT
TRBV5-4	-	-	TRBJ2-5	CASSRWGQGQETQYF	TGTGCCAGCAGCCGTTGGGGGCAGGGCCAAGAGACCCAGTACTTC